This TCR beta chain stems from a study of T cell responses to AZD1222 COVID-19 vaccine. TCRdb's table, derived via immunoSEQ multiplex PCR, lists solely in-frame clones and lacks some. The sample has 85,000 to 120,000 clones, about 90% seen once. This clone was seen a handful of times. Its matching antigen is unknown. Study-wide points: The number of AZD1222 recipients seropositive at baseline was only five to seven.

The CDR3 is made up of 15 amino acids. Germline assignment: CDR1 SGHAT and CDR2 FQDESV (reference sequence). With 2 bases clipped from V and 6 bases from J, the junction kept 5 bases outside the gene matches. Specimen: peripheral blood, collected 28 days after the second AZD1222 dose. The receptor's source is an adult who received the AZD1222 COVID-19 vaccine. The chain links TRBV11-1 to TRBJ2-1, with 9 bases that match TRBD1. DNA for the CDR3: TGTGCCAGCAGCTTAATCACAGGGGGCCGCAATGAGCAGTTCTTC. This gives the protein CASSLITGGRNEQFF.